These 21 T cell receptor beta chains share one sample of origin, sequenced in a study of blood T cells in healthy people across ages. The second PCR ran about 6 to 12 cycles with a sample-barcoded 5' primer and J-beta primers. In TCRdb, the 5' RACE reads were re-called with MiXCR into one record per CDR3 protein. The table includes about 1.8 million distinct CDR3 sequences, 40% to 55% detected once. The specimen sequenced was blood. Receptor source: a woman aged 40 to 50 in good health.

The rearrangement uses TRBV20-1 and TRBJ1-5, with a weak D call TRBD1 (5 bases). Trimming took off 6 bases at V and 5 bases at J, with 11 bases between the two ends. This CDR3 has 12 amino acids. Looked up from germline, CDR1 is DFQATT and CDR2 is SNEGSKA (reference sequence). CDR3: CSAAGPDQPQHF. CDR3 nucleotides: TGCAGTGCAGCAGGGCCCGATCAGCCCCAGCATTTT.

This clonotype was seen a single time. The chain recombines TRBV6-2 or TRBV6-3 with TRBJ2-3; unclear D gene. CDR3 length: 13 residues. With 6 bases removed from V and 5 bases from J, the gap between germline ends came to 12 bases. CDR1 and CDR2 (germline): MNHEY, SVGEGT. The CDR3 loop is CASRPGAEDTQYF. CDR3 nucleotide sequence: TGTGCCAGCAGACCAGGCGCGGAAGATACGCAGTATTTT.

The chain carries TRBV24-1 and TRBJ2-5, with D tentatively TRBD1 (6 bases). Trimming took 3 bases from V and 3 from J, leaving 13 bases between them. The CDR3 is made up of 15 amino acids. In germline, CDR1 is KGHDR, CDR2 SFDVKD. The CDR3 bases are TGTGCCACCAGTGATGTCCGACGGGACAAAGAGACCCAGTACTTC. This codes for CATSDVRRDKETQYF.

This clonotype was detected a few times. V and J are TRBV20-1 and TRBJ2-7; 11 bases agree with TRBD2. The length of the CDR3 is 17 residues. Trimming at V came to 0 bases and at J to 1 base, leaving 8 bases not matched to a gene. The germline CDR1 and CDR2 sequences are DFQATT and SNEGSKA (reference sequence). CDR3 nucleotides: TGCAGTGCTAGAGACCCAACCGGGACTAGCGGATCCTACGAGCAGTACTTC. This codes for CSARDPTGTSGSYEQYF.

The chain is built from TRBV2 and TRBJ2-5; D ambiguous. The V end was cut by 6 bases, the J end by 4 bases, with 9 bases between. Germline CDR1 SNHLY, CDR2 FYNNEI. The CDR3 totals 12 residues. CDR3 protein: CASRGWLETQYF. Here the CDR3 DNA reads TGTGCCAGCAGGGGATGGTTAGAGACCCAGTACTTC.

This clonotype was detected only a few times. For the CDR3, the DNA is TGCAGTGCTGCCGGACTAGCGGGGGCCCTATTGGAAAATGAGCAGTTCTTC. It specifies CSAAGLAGALLENEQFF. V and J are TRBV20-1 and TRBJ2-1, with TRBD2 matching over 13 bases. The germline gives CDR1 DFQATT, CDR2 SNEGSKA (reference sequence). This CDR3 has 17 amino acids. Losses at the gene ends were 5 bases for V and 7 bases for J; bases not matched to a gene: 14.

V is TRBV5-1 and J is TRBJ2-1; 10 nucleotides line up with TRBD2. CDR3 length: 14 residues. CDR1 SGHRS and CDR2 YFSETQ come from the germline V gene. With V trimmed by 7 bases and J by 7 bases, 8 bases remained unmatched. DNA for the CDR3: TGCGCCAGCGCGGCGAGCGGGGGGGGTAATGAGCAGTTCTTC. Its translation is CASAASGGGNEQFF. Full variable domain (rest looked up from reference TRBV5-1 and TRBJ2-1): KAGVTQTPRYLIKTRGQQVTLSCSPISGHRSVSWYQQTPGQGLQFLFEYFSETQRNKGNFPGRFSGRQFSNSRSEMNVSTLELGDSALYLCASAASGGGNEQFFGPGTRLTVL.

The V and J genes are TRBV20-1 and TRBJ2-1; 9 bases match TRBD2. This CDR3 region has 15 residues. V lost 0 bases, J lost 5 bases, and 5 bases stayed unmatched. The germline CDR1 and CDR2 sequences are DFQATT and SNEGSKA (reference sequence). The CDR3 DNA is TGCAGTGCTAGAGATTTTGCGGGGGGGGACAATGAGCAGTTCTTC. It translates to CSARDFAGGDNEQFF.

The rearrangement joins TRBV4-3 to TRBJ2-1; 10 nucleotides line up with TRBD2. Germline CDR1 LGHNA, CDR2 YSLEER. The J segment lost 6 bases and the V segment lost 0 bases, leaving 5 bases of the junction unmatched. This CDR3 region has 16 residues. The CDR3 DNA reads TGCGCCAGCAGCCAAGAACGAGCGGGGGGGCCCAATGAGCAGTTCTTC. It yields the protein CASSQERAGGPNEQFF.

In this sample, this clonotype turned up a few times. The CDR3 reads CASSQEVGVQETQYF. The CDR3 DNA reads TGCGCCAGCAGCCAAGAGGTCGGCGTACAAGAGACCCAGTACTTC. This chain joins TRBV4-3 and TRBJ2-5; no definite D call. Germline V gene sequence: CDR1 LGHNA, CDR2 YSLEER. CDR3 length equals 15 residues. Trimming removed 0 bases from V and 2 bases from J, with 10 bases in between.

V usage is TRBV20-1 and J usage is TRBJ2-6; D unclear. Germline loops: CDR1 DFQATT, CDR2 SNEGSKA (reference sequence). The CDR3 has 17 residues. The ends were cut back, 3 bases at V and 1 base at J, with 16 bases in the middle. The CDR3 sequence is CSARATEPRSGANVLTF. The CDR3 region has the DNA TGCAGTGCTAGGGCGACTGAACCGAGGTCTGGGGCCAACGTCCTGACTTTC.

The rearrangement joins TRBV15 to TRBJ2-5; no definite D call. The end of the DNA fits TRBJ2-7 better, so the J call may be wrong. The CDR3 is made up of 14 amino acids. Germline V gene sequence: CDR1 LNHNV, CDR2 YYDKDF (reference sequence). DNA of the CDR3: TGTGCCACCAGCAGAGAAGACCCTTCCTACGAGCAGTACTTC. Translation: CATSREDPSYEQYF.

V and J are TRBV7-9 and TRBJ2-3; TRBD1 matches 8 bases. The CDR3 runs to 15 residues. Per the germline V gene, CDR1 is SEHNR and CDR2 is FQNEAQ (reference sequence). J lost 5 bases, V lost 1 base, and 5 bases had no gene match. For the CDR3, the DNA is TGTGCCAGCAGCTTAGTTCCAGGGGGCATAGATACGCAGTATTTT. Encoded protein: CASSLVPGGIDTQYF.

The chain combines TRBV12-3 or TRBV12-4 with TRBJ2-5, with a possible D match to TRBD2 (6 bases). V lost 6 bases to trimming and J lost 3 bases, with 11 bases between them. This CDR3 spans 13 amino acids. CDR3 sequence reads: CASRGGKEETQYF. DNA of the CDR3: TGTGCCAGCAGAGGAGGGAAGGAAGAGACCCAGTACTTC.

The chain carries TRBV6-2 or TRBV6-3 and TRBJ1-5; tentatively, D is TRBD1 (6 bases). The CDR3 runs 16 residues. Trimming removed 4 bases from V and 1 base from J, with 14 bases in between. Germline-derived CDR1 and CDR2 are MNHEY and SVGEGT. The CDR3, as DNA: TGTGCCAGCAGTTGGCCACAACAGGGCAGCAATCAGCCCCAGCATTTT. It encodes CASSWPQQGSNQPQHF.

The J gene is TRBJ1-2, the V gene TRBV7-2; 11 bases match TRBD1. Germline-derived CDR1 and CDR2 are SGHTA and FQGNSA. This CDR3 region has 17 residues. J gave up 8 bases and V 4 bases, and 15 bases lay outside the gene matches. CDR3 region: CASSSRPGQGGLRGYTF. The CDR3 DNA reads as TGTGCCAGCAGCTCGAGGCCGGGACAGGGGGGTCTAAGGGGCTACACCTTC.

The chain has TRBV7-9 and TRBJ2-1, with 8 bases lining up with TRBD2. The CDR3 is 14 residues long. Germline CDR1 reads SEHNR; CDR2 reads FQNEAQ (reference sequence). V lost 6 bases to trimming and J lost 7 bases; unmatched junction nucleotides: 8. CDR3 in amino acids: CASSRRGGWNEQFF. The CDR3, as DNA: TGTGCCAGCAGTCGCCGGGGGGGGTGGAATGAGCAGTTCTTC.

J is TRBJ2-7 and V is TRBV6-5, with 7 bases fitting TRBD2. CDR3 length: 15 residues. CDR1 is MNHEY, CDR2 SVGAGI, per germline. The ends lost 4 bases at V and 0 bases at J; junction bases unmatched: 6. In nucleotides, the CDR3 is TGTGCCAGCAGTTCCCCGGGACTACTCTCCTACGAGCAGTACTTC. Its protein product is CASSSPGLLSYEQYF.

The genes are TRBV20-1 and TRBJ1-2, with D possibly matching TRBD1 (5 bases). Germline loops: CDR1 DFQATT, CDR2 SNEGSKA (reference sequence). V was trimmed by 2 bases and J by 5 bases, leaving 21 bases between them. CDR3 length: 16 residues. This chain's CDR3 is CSARSRMGPRPYGYTF. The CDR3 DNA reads TGCAGTGCTAGAAGTCGAATGGGACCGAGACCTTATGGCTACACCTTC.

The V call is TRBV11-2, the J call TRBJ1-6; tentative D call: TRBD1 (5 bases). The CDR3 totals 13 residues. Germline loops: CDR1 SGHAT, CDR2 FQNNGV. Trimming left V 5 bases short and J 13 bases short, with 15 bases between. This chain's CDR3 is CASSPSGRGPLHF. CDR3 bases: TGTGCCAGCAGCCCATCCGGACGGGGGCCCCTCCACTTT.

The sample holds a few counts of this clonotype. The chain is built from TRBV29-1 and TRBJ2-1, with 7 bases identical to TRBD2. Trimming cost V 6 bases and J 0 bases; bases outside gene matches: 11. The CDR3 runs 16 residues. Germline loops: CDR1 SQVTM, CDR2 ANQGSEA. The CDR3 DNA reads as TGCAGCGTGGGGGGGTCGGGGCTTAGCTCCTACAATGAGCAGTTCTTC. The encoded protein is CSVGGSGLSSYNEQFF.